These T cell receptor beta chains were read from a single sample in a study of T cell responses to AZD1222 COVID-19 vaccine. Libraries were prepared by immunoSEQ multiplex PCR; TCRdb keeps only in-frame clonotypes and omits some of them. The sample consists of about 120,000 clones, more than 75% of them appearing once. The input for sequencing was peripheral blood, taken on day 0 of AZD1222 vaccination. All receptors come from an adult in good health. Both conserved end residues are part of each CDR3. D genes are given only for firm matches. Expanded clones get a size class; other rows say once, few or many, or leave the size out.

size: once; D: -; V: TRBV4-2; J: TRBJ1-2; DNA: TGTGCCAGCAGCCAACCTGGAGGAACAGGCAACTATGGCTACACCTTC; CDR3: CASSQPGGTGNYGYTF
size: -; D: -; V: TRBV19; J: TRBJ1-4; DNA: TGTGCCAGTAGTATCTCGGCAGGGACGGAAGAAAAACTGTTTTTT; CDR3: CASSISAGTEEKLFF
size: few; D: -; V: TRBV6-2/TRBV6-3; J: TRBJ2-1; DNA: TGTGCCAGCAGTTACGCTAGCCGCTACAATGAGCAGTTCTTC; CDR3: CASSYASRYNEQFF
size: -; D: TRBD1; V: TRBV15; J: TRBJ1-2; DNA: TGTGCCACCAGCAGAGATCAGGGGGCAGTCTATGGCTACACCTTC; CDR3: CATSRDQGAVYGYTF
size: -; D: -; V: TRBV18; J: TRBJ1-5; DNA: TGTGCCAGCTCACCGCAAAGGGACCAGCCCCAGCATTTT; CDR3: CASSPQRDQPQHF
size: -; D: TRBD2; V: TRBV28; J: TRBJ2-1; DNA: TGTGCCAGCAGTGGGGAAAGCAGCGGGAGGGCCTCCTACAATGAGCAGTTCTTC; CDR3: CASSGESSGRASYNEQFF
size: -; D: -; V: TRBV19; J: TRBJ2-1; DNA: TGTGCCAGTAGTATCAGAGCGGAGGGGGGGCATGAGCAGTTCTTC; CDR3: CASSIRAEGGHEQFF
size: -; D: TRBD1; V: TRBV28; J: TRBJ1-6; DNA: TGTGCCTGCTGGTGGGAGGGGGCCGGGTCACCCCTCCACTTT; CDR3: CACWWEGAGSPLHF
size: -; D: -; V: TRBV7-2; J: TRBJ1-1; DNA: TGTGCCAGCAGCTTAACACGGACTGAAGCTTTCTTT; CDR3: CASSLTRTEAFF
size: -; D: -; V: TRBV27; J: TRBJ2-7; DNA: TGTGCCAGCGGTGGAGGGATCTACGAGCAGTACTTC; CDR3: CASGGGIYEQYF
size: -; D: TRBD2; V: TRBV6-1; J: TRBJ2-7; DNA: TGTGCCAGCAGTGATAGCGGGAGGGCCGTTCGGGGTTGGGAGCAGTACTTC; CDR3: CASSDSGRAVRGWEQYF
size: -; D: -; V: TRBV5-1; J: TRBJ2-2; DNA: TGCGCCAGCAGCTTGGACGGGGGCCCCGGGGAGCTGTTTTTT; CDR3: CASSLDGGPGELFF
size: -; D: -; V: TRBV2; J: TRBJ1-1; DNA: TGTGCCAGCAGTGAAAGGTCCAGGGCGGGGAACACTGAAGCTTTCTTT; CDR3: CASSERSRAGNTEAFF
size: -; D: -; V: TRBV6-2/TRBV6-3; J: TRBJ2-3; DNA: TGTGCCAGCAGCCCTCCCGGGACCCGTCGTGGCACAGATACGCAGTATTTT; CDR3: CASSPPGTRRGTDTQYF
size: -; D: -; V: TRBV15; J: TRBJ1-6; DNA: TGTGCCACCAGCAGAGGACGGACCAATTCACCCCTCCACTTT; CDR3: CATSRGRTNSPLHF
size: -; D: -; V: TRBV5-1; J: TRBJ2-2; DNA: TGCGCCAGCAGCTGGACTCCGGGGACCGGGGAGCTGTTTTTT; CDR3: CASSWTPGTGELFF
size: once; D: TRBD1; V: TRBV5-1; J: TRBJ1-5; DNA: TGCGCCAGCAGCACTACAGGGGGCCTAAATCAGCCCCAGCATTTT; CDR3: CASSTTGGLNQPQHF
size: -; D: -; V: TRBV4-1; J: TRBJ2-1; DNA: TGCGCCAGCAGCCAAGACCCCGGGTCTAGCGATGGCAATGAGCAGTTCTTC; CDR3: CASSQDPGSSDGNEQFF
size: -; D: -; V: TRBV29-1; J: TRBJ2-3; DNA: TGCAGCGTCAGGCCGGGACGGATAAGCACAGATACGCAGTATTTT; CDR3: CSVRPGRISTDTQYF
size: once; D: -; V: TRBV3-1/TRBV3-2; J: TRBJ1-1; DNA: TGTGCCAGCAGCCCGTGTGGGAGATGCGGCACTGAAGCTTTCTTT; CDR3: CASSPCGRCGTEAFF